The sequence of this T cell receptor (beta chain) was determined in a study of response to subunit inactivated influenza vaccine. The CDR3 runs 13 residues. V was cut by 5 bases and J by 0 bases, with 4 bases left in between. Germline assignment: CDR1 MDHEN and CDR2 SYDVKM. Regarding the study as a whole: The authors put forward the suggestion that each seasonal influenza vaccination may bring in only a limited number of new T cells.

Regarding this clonotype: The antigen is unknown.

TCRdb independently ran MiXCR on the RT-PCR reads; one entry per CDR3 protein. Of about 520,000 distinct CDR3 sequences listed, approximately 7.7% were seen once; the top ten hold about 12%. This receptor was taken from a man between 50 and 75 years old who received an inactivated influenza vaccine. The sample here was PBMCs from blood, taken about 24 months after vaccination. V and J are TRBV28 and TRBJ1-4; D gene uncertain. The CDR3 sequence: CASSPPTNEKLFF. The CDR3 nucleotides read TGTGCCAGCAGTCCCCCAACTAATGAAAAACTGTTTTTT.